The 22 T cell receptor beta chains presented below share a single source sample, sequenced in a study of post-analysis software for immune sequencing data. Sequencing libraries made from TCR beta cDNA carried unique molecular identifiers. TCRdb re-called the PCR reads with MiXCR, one entry per CDR3 protein. The table includes some 160,000 distinct CDR3 sequences, under 40% detected once. The sample was blood, taken after autologous hematopoietic stem cell transplantation. Source of these receptors: a girl under 18 with multiple sclerosis.

The chain uses TRBV30 and TRBJ2-3; 14 nucleotides match TRBD2. This CDR3 has 19 residues. Germline trimming cut 2 bases from V and 4 bases from J; bases unmatched to any gene: 14. The germline V gene has CDR1 GTSNPN and CDR2 SVGIG (reference sequence). This chain's CDR3 is CAWSLTPGLAGDVADTQYF. The CDR3 region has the DNA TGTGCCTGGAGTTTAACCCCGGGACTAGCGGGAGATGTGGCAGATACGCAGTATTTT. Based on the CDR3 plus reference TRBV30 and TRBJ2-3, the full variable domain is SQTIHQWPATLVQPVGSPLSLECTVEGTSNPNLYWYRQAAGRGLQLLFYSVGIGQISSEVPQNLSASRPQDRQFILSSKKLLLSDSGFYLCAWSLTPGLAGDVADTQYFGPGTRLTVL.

This rearrangement joins TRBV27 to TRBJ2-2; a weak D match, TRBD1 (6 bases). This CDR3 has 15 residues. V shed 7 bases and J shed 4 bases, with 16 bases lying between them. Germline CDR1 MNHEY, CDR2 SMNVEV (reference sequence). CDR3 residues: CASTYSRGSTGELFF. The CDR3 DNA is TGTGCCAGCACCTACTCTAGGGGGAGCACCGGGGAGCTGTTTTTT.

The chain uses TRBV20-1 and TRBJ1-1, with 11 nucleotides matching TRBD1. The CDR3 is made up of 12 amino acids. In germline, CDR1 is DFQATT, CDR2 SNEGSKA (reference sequence). Written as DNA, the CDR3 is TGCAGCGAAGGGACAGGGGGCACTGAAGCTTTCTTT. Its translation is CSEGTGGTEAFF.

V usage is TRBV5-1 and J usage is TRBJ2-3, with 11 bases aligning to TRBD2. Per germline, CDR1 SGHRS and CDR2 YFSETQ. This CDR3 spans 16 amino acids. V lost 1 base, J lost 4 bases, and 5 bases stayed unmatched. The CDR3 sequence: CASSLIGTSGSDTQYF. The CDR3, as DNA: TGCGCCAGCAGCTTGATTGGGACTAGCGGATCAGATACGCAGTATTTT.

The CDR3 DNA reads as TGTGCCAGCAGCCAAGCCTTATACCGGACAGGGGCCTACGGTGAGCAGTTCTTC. Translating it yields CASSQALYRTGAYGEQFF. V gene TRBV14 combines with J gene TRBJ2-1, with 9 bases matching TRBD1. Germline V gene lookup returns CDR1 SGHDN and CDR2 FVKESK. This CDR3 is built from 18 residues. The V segment lost 1 base and the J segment 9 bases; nucleotides outside the gene matches: 16.

The V gene is TRBV7-2, the J gene TRBJ2-2; no firm D call. CDR3 length equals 18 residues. V shed 0 bases and J shed 3 bases, with 17 bases lying between them. The germline gives CDR1 SGHTA, CDR2 FQGNSA. This CDR3 reads CASSLALRARWDTGELFF. DNA for the CDR3: TGTGCCAGCAGCTTAGCGTTGCGAGCGAGATGGGACACCGGGGAGCTGTTTTTT.

This clonotype was seen at least ten times. V and J are TRBV7-2 and TRBJ1-1; TRBD1 is a possible D gene (5 bases). This CDR3 has 14 residues. Deletions cut 2 bases from V and 4 bases from J, with 11 bases between. Germline V gene lookup returns CDR1 SGHTA and CDR2 FQGNSA. The CDR3 spells CASSLSGGGTEAFF. In DNA, the CDR3 is TGTGCCAGCAGCTTATCGGGCGGGGGCACTGAAGCTTTCTTT.

At least ten counts were recorded for this clonotype. The chain couples TRBV29-1 to TRBJ1-2; D is uncertain. From germline, CDR1 is SQVTM and CDR2 ANQGSEA. Trimming removed 2 bases at V and 6 bases at J, with 4 bases between. The CDR3 loop spans 10 amino acids. CDR3 sequence reads: CSVETDGYTF. The CDR3, as DNA: TGCAGCGTTGAAACCGATGGCTACACCTTC.

This clonotype was observed a handful of times. This chain connects TRBV6-6 to TRBJ1-1; TRBD1 might be the D (6 bases). The germline gives CDR1 MNHNY, CDR2 SVGAGI (reference sequence). The CDR3 has 12 amino acids. V lost 2 bases to trimming and J lost 6 bases, with 7 bases between them. CDR3 amino acids: CASSYDRSEAFF. The CDR3 DNA reads as TGTGCCAGCAGTTACGACAGGTCTGAAGCTTTCTTT.

The chain joins TRBV12-3 or TRBV12-4 to TRBJ1-2; D gene ambiguous. The CDR3 is 13 amino acids. Trimming cost V 1 base and J 2 bases, with 5 bases left between them. The CDR3 nucleotides read TGTGCCAGCAGTTTAGGGAACAACTATGGCTACACCTTC. Its protein is CASSLGNNYGYTF.

This clonotype was seen once. The chain is built from TRBV5-6 and TRBJ2-2; D is possibly TRBD1 (6 bases). The CDR3 extends over 13 amino acids. Germline CDR1 is SGHDT and CDR2 is YYEEEE. Trimming took off 4 bases at V and 4 bases at J, with 8 bases between the two ends. For the CDR3, the DNA is TGTGCCAGCAGCGTGACAGGCACCGGGGAGCTGTTTTTT. Its protein product is CASSVTGTGELFF.

The chain links TRBV7-3 to TRBJ2-1; 7 nucleotides match TRBD2. Germline values: CDR1 SGHTA, CDR2 FQGTGA. V dropped 2 bases and J dropped 5; count of bases not matched to a gene: 9. The CDR3 totals 16 residues. In nucleotides, the CDR3 is TGTGCCAGCAGCTTAGGGCTAGCGGTGACCGACAATGAGCAGTTCTTC. This encodes CASSLGLAVTDNEQFF.

There are a few counts of this clonotype. The J gene is TRBJ2-7, the V gene TRBV6-1, with TRBD1 identical over 7 bases. Trimming took 7 bases from V and 3 from J; bases not matched to a gene: 6. Germline CDR1 MNHNS, CDR2 SASEGT. The CDR3 has 13 amino acids. CDR3 in amino acids: CASMGQGVYEQYF. The CDR3 DNA reads TGTGCCAGCATGGGCCAGGGGGTCTACGAGCAGTACTTC.

The CDR3 DNA follows: TGTGCCAGCAGTTACTCGTCGGGGCCTTGGGACGAGCAGTACTTC. It is translated as CASSYSSGPWDEQYF. The chain joins TRBV6-5 to TRBJ2-7, with D perhaps matching TRBD1 or TRBD2 (5 bases each). The CDR3 is 15 amino acids. V was trimmed by 0 bases and J by 5 bases, leaving 14 bases between them. Germline CDR1 and CDR2: MNHEY and SVGAGI.

This chain links TRBV10-3 with TRBJ2-7; tentatively, D is TRBD2 (6 bases). Trimming stripped 10 bases from V and 2 bases from J, with 12 bases between. CDR1 is ENHRY and CDR2 is SYGVKD in the germline V gene. The CDR3 has 12 residues. The CDR3 spells CATKGLTYEQYF. CDR3 in DNA: TGTGCCACAAAGGGACTTACCTACGAGCAGTACTTC.

V and J are TRBV3-1 and TRBJ1-1; D unresolved. Germline assignment: CDR1 LGHDT and CDR2 YNNKEL (reference sequence). The CDR3 extends over 13 amino acids. V gave up 4 bases and J gave up 5 bases, with 11 bases separating them. CDR3 bases: TGTGCCAGCAGCCGCTTGGGAGGGACTGAAGCTTTCTTT. Protein: CASSRLGGTEAFF.

This clonotype appeared a few times. The CDR3 region is CASTDYEQYF. Written as DNA, the CDR3 is TGTGCCAGCACGGACTACGAGCAGTACTTC. The J gene is TRBJ2-7, the V gene TRBV6-1; D is uncertain. The germline V gene encodes CDR1 MNHNS and CDR2 SASEGT. The length of the CDR3 is 10 residues. With 7 bases removed from V and 3 bases from J, the gap between germline ends came to 4 bases.

V usage is TRBV29-1 and J usage is TRBJ2-1, with a weak D call TRBD2 (5 bases). The CDR3 is made up of 13 amino acids. Germline lookup yields CDR1 SQVTM and CDR2 ANQGSEA. The V and J ends lost 7 bases and 2 bases respectively, with 12 bases between them. The CDR3 DNA reads as TGCAGCGCTCTGGGTAGCGCCTACAATGAGCAGTTCTTC. Encoded protein: CSALGSAYNEQFF.

There are a few counts of this clonotype. The gene calls are TRBV7-9 and TRBJ1-2; 8 bases match TRBD1. This CDR3 spans 17 amino acids. Germline-derived CDR1 and CDR2 are SEHNR and FQNEAQ (reference sequence). The ends lost 5 bases at V and 0 bases at J; junction bases unmatched: 11. The CDR3 nucleotides are TGTGCCAGCAGCCCCCGGACAGGGAAGAGAGCTAACTATGGCTACACCTTC. Its translation: CASSPRTGKRANYGYTF.

The genes are TRBV5-1 and TRBJ2-5, with TRBD2 matching over 8 bases. J lost 2 bases, V lost 4 bases, and 7 bases had no gene match. From germline, CDR1 is SGHRS and CDR2 YFSETQ. The CDR3 is 15 amino acids. CDR3 sequence (DNA): TGCGCCAGCAGCCCCTTGGGACTAGTTCAAGAGACCCAGTACTTC. Its translation is CASSPLGLVQETQYF.

The sample holds many counts of this clonotype. The chain uses TRBV6-2 or TRBV6-3 and TRBJ2-7; D is perhaps TRBD1 or TRBD2 (5 bases each). Germline lookup yields CDR1 MNHEY and CDR2 SVGEGT. V lost 6 bases to trimming and J lost 5 bases, with 14 bases between them. The CDR3 extends over 13 amino acids. The CDR3 is CASSYRTGNEQYF. DNA of the CDR3: TGTGCCAGCAGCTACAGGACGGGGAACGAGCAGTACTTC.

The V call is TRBV12-3 or TRBV12-4, the J call TRBJ1-5; TRBD1 matches 9 bases. The CDR3 has 16 amino acids. With 4 bases clipped from V and 1 base from J, the junction kept 5 bases outside the gene matches. This CDR3 is CASSSHRGQSNQPQHF. The CDR3, as DNA: TGTGCCAGCAGTTCGCACAGGGGGCAGAGCAATCAGCCCCAGCATTTT.